The 5 T cell receptor beta chains below come from one sample, sequenced in a study of blood T cell repertoires in COVID-19 (dated by TCRdb to about 2020). Library preparation was by the immunoSEQ multiplex PCR assay. TCRdb provides this immuneACCESS table in a form limited to in-frame rearrangements. Some clones are lacking; in checked studies, under half of them reflect an unresolved V gene, and why the rest are absent is not known. This sample lists hundreds of thousands of clones; more than 85% were detected once. The ten largest clones take up approximately 4.3% of the sample. Source material: peripheral blood. The source of these receptors is a woman under 40 with acute or convalescent COVID-19.

This clone was seen ten or more times. The J gene is TRBJ2-1, the V gene TRBV18, with 10 bases lining up with TRBD2. CDR3 length: 16 amino acids. J was trimmed by 5 bases and V by 2 bases; bases with no gene match: 6. The germline CDR1 and CDR2 sequences are KGHSH and LQKENI. The CDR3 loop reads CASSPKSGGANNEQFF. The CDR3, as DNA: TGTGCCAGCTCACCAAAGAGCGGGGGGGCGAACAATGAGCAGTTCTTC.

The chain combines TRBV9 with TRBJ2-1; 7 positions agree with TRBD1. CDR3 size: 13 residues. Germline V gene data show CDR1 as SGDLS and CDR2 as YYNGEE. J was trimmed by 7 bases and V by 0 bases; bases with no gene match: 1. The DNA of the CDR3 is TGTGCCAGCAGCGTAGGGGACAGAAATGAGCAGTTCTTC. Protein: CASSVGDRNEQFF.

This sequence joins TRBV6-6 and TRBJ1-2; D ambiguous. Germline V gene data show CDR1 as MNHNY and CDR2 as SVGAGI (reference sequence). CDR3 length: 11 residues. Trimming cost V 6 bases and J 8 bases, with 10 bases left between them. CDR3 region: CASSPEGGYTF. Written as DNA, the CDR3 is TGTGCCAGCAGCCCAGAGGGCGGCTACACCTTC.

The J gene is TRBJ2-1, the V gene TRBV4-1; D possibly corresponds to TRBD2 (6 bases). Trimming shortened V by 1 base and J by 4 bases, and 32 bases separated the two germline ends. The CDR3 loop spans 22 amino acids. Germline V gene sequence: CDR1 MGHRA, CDR2 YSYEKL. The CDR3 region is CASSQVGTPRGTTPSNYNEQFF. Here the CDR3 DNA reads TGCGCCAGCAGCCAAGTCGGTACTCCACGGGGGACCACCCCTAGTAATTACAATGAGCAGTTCTTC.

This clone was seen just once. The chain combines TRBV19 with TRBJ2-1; a weak D match, TRBD2 (6 bases). With 7 bases removed from V and 2 bases from J, the gap between germline ends came to 15 bases. CDR1 LNHDA and CDR2 SQIVND come from the germline V gene (reference sequence). The CDR3 is made up of 15 amino acids. This CDR3 reads CASTSPGTAYNEQFF. DNA of the CDR3: TGTGCCAGTACCTCTCCCGGGACTGCCTACAATGAGCAGTTCTTC. The full variable domain, its missing parts supplied by reference TRBV19 and TRBJ2-1, is DGGITQSPKYLFRKEGQNVTLSCEQNLNHDAMYWYRQDPGQGLRLIYYSQIVNDFQKGDIAEGYSVSREKKESFPLTVTSAQKNPTAFYLCASTSPGTAYNEQFFGPGTRLTVL.